This T cell receptor beta chain was captured in a study of Graves' ophthalmopathy and Graves' hyperthyroidism. Study information: Calling hyperthyroidism stable required that no ophthalmopathy show up within 18 months of follow-up. General study results and limits: Using 13 signatures, a model distinguished ophthalmopathy from stable hyperthyroidism, reaching about 85% sensitivity and 80% to 83% specificity. Detection in blood was also observed for most expanded thyroid clonotypes above 0.001 frequency.

The study amplified TCR beta CDR3 regions using RNA transcripts. RT-PCR in the first round used HTBI primers; a second-round multiplex PCR followed. TCRdb analysed the multiplex PCR reads with MiXCR anew, one entry per CDR3 protein. Found here are roughly 1.1 million distinct CDR3 sequences, approximately 35% of them singletons; the top ten hold 11%. The CDR3 spans 13 residues. Germline CDR1 MGHDK, CDR2 SYGVNS. Trimming removed 8 bases from V and 3 bases from J, with 13 bases in between. New diagnoses, under 2 months' duration, and ages 18 to 65 characterized the hyperthyroidism patients. In regard to this clonotype: Its antigen is still unknown.

Specimen: peripheral blood or thyroid tissue (not recorded which). The clonotype comes from an adult man with Graves' hyperthyroidism. This chain uses TRBV25-1 with TRBJ1-1; D is ambiguous. Here the CDR3 DNA reads TGTGCCAGCTTAGAAAGGGCCCACACTGAAGCTTTCTTT. Translated: CASLERAHTEAFF.